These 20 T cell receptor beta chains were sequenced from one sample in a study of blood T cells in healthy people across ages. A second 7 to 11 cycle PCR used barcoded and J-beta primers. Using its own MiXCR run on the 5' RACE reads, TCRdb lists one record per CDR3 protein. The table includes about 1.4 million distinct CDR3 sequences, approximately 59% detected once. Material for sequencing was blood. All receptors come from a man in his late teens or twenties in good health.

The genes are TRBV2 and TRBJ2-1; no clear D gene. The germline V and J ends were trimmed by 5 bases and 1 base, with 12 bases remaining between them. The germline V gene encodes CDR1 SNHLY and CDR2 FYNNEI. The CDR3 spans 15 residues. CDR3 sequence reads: CASSSQRPSYNEQFF. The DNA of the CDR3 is TGTGCCAGCAGTTCACAGCGACCTTCCTACAATGAGCAGTTCTTC.

The CDR3 here is CASRFQGGSGETQYF. The CDR3, as DNA: TGCGCCAGCAGGTTCCAAGGGGGCTCTGGGGAGACCCAGTACTTC. V is TRBV5-1 and J is TRBJ2-4; 7 bases match TRBD1. TRBJ2-5 matches the DNA end more closely, so the J call is doubtful. The germline gives CDR1 SGHRS, CDR2 YFSETQ. This CDR3 is built from 15 residues.

The CDR3 spells CSASGGSTYEQYF. The CDR3 DNA reads TGCAGTGCTAGTGGGGGCTCAACCTACGAGCAGTACTTC. The rearrangement links TRBV20-1 to TRBJ2-7; D is perhaps TRBD1 (6 bases). The CDR3 spans 13 residues. Germline CDR1 and CDR2: DFQATT and SNEGSKA (reference sequence). Trimming removed 3 bases at V and 2 bases at J, with 11 bases between.

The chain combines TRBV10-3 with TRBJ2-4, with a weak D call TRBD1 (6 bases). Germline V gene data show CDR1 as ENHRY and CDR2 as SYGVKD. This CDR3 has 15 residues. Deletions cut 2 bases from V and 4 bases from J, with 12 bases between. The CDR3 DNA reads TGTGCCATCAGTGAGACCGGACAGCCAAAAAACATTCAGTACTTC. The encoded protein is CAISETGQPKNIQYF.

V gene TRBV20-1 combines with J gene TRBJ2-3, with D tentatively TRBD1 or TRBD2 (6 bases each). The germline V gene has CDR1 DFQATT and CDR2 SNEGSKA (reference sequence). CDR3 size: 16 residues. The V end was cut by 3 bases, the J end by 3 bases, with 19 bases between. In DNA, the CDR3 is TGCAGTGCTAGTCTCCGAGGGGGTAGCGGAACAGATACGCAGTATTTT. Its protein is CSASLRGGSGTDTQYF.

The CDR3 loop is CATSREGWGAAEAFF. CDR3 bases: TGTGCCACCAGCAGAGAAGGATGGGGCGCAGCGGAAGCTTTCTTT. V and J are TRBV15 and TRBJ1-1, with D perhaps matching TRBD1 (5 bases). CDR1 and CDR2 from the germline V gene are LNHNV and YYDKDF (reference sequence). CDR3 length equals 15 residues. Trimming left V 0 bases short and J 8 bases short, with 16 bases between.

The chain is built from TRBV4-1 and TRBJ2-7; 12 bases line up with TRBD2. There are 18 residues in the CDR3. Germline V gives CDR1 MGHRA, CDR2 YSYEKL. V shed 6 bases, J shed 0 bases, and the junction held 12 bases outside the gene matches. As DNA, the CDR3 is TGCGCCAGCAGTCCCGGACTAGCGGGGACCAGGAGCTCCTACGAGCAGTACTTC. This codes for CASSPGLAGTRSSYEQYF.

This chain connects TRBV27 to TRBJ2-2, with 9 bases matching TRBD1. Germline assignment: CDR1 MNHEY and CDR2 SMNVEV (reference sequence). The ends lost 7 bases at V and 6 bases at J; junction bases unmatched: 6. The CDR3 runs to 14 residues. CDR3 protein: CASTPGTGPGELFF. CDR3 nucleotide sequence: TGTGCCAGCACCCCCGGGACAGGGCCCGGGGAGCTGTTTTTT.

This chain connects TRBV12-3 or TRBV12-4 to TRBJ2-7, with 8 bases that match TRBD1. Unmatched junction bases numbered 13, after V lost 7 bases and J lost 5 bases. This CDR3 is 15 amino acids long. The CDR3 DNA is TGTGCCAGCAAGGCTTTATGGACAGGGCGCGACGAGCAGTACTTC. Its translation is CASKALWTGRDEQYF.

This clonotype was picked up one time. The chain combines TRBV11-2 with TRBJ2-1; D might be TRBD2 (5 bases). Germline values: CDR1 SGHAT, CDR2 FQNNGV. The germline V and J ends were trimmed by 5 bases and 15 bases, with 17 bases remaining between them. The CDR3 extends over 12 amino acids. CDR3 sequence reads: CASSLPSFSLFF. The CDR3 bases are TGTGCCAGCAGCCTTCCTAGCTTTAGCCTGTTCTTC.

The CDR3 DNA reads TGCGCCAGCAGCCAAGGAGGGGACACCGGGGAGCTGTTTTTT. Translating it yields CASSQGGDTGELFF. This chain links TRBV4-1 with TRBJ2-2; D might be TRBD1 or TRBD2, each matching 5 bases. The CDR3 length is 14 residues. CDR1 is MGHRA and CDR2 is YSYEKL in the germline V gene. The V end was cut by 1 base, the J end by 3 bases, with 6 bases between.

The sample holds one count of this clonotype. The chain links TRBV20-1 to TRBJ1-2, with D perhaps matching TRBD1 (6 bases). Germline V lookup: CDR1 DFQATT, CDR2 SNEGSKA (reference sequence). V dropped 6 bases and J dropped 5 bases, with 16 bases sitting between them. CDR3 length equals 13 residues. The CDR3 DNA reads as TGCAGTGCAACCATGGGGGGGGCTTATGGCTACACCTTC. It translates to CSATMGGAYGYTF.

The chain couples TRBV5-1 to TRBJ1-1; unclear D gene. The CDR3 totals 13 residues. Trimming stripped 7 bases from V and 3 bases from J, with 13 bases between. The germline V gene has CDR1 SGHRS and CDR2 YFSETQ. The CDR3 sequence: CASSPEVDTEAFF. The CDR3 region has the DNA TGCGCCAGCTCCCCCGAGGTGGACACTGAAGCTTTCTTT.

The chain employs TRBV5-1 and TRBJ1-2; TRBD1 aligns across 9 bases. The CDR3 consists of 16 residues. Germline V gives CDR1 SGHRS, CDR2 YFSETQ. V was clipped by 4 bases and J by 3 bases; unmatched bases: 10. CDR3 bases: TGCGCCAGCAGCCACGCCGGGACAGGGATTCACTATGGCTACACCTTC. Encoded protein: CASSHAGTGIHYGYTF.

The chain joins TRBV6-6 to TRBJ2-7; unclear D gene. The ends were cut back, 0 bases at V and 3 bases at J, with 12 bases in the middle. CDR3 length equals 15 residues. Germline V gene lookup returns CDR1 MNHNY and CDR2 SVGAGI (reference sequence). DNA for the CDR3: TGTGCCAGCAGTTACTCGGGTGGGTTTGACTACGAGCAGTACTTC. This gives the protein CASSYSGGFDYEQYF.

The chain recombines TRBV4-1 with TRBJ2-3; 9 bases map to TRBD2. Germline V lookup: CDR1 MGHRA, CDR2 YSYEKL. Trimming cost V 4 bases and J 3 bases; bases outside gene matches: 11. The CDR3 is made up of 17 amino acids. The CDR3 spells CASSRTEASGVTDTQYF. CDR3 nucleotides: TGCGCCAGCAGCCGCACGGAGGCTAGCGGGGTAACAGATACGCAGTATTTT.

The CDR3 DNA sequence: TGTGCCAGCCGAATCGCGGGGCATGGCTACACCTTC. Amino acid sequence: CASRIAGHGYTF. The V gene is TRBV6-1, the J gene TRBJ1-2, with D possibly matching TRBD1 (5 bases). The CDR3 length is 12 residues. Trimming removed 8 bases at V and 6 bases at J, with 13 bases between. Germline values: CDR1 MNHNS, CDR2 SASEGT.

The CDR3 reads CAITPGGNTEAFF. DNA of the CDR3: TGTGCCATCACCCCGGGAGGGAACACTGAAGCTTTCTTT. This chain connects TRBV10-3 to TRBJ1-1, with no clear D. V was trimmed by 7 bases and J by 1 base, leaving 10 bases between them. The CDR3 runs to 13 residues. Looked up from germline, CDR1 is ENHRY and CDR2 is SYGVKD.

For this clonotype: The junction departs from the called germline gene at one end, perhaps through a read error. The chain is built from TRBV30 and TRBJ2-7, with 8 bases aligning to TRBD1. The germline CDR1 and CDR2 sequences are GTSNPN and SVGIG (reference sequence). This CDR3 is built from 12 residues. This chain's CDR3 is CAGSRTGYEQYF. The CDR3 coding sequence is TGTGCCGGGAGTAGGACAGGGTATGAGCAGTACTTC. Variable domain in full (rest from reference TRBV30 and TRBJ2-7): SQTIHQWPATLVQPVGSPLSLECTVEGTSNPNLYWYRQAAGRGLQLLFYSVGIGQISSEVPQNLSASRPQDRQFILSSKKLLLSDSGFYLCAGSRTGYEQYFGPGTRLTVT.

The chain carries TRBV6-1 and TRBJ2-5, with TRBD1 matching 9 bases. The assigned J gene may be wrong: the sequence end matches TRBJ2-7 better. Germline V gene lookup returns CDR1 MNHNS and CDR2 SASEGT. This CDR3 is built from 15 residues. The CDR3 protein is CASSEFGTGSYEQYF. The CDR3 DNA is TGTGCCAGCAGTGAATTCGGGACAGGGTCGTACGAGCAGTACTTC.